The source of this TCR beta chain is a study of blood T cell repertoires in COVID-19. In the study overall: Researchers got acute and convalescent COVID-19 samples from the United States, Italy and Spain. T cells, B-cell-depleted T cells, or PBMCs provided the cDNA or gDNA that served as material.

V dropped 4 bases and J dropped 7 bases, with 12 bases sitting between them. Germline CDR1 KGHDR, CDR2 SFDVKD. The CDR3 covers 13 residues. Authors' data handling: Reference gene primer amplification in the assay estimated nucleated cell counts. Only in-frame clones appear in the TCRdb table, and some are missing; sequencing was by immunoSEQ multiplex PCR. V, J and clone size are those of that table, while D and trimming were read from the DNA. The table includes some 230,000 clones, approximately 83% detected once. The receptor's source is a woman in her fifties or sixties with acute or convalescent COVID-19. The chain recombines TRBV24-1 with TRBJ1-2; D uncertain. Input material: peripheral blood. The CDR3 sequence: CATSDLSSGGYTF. CDR3 in DNA: TGTGCCACCAGTGACCTCTCTAGTGGTGGCTACACCTTC.